A single sample is the source of the 8 T cell receptor beta chains below, sequenced in a study of blood T cell repertoires in COVID-19 (dated by TCRdb to the early 2020s). Libraries were built with the immunoSEQ multiplex PCR assay. Held by TCRdb, this immuneACCESS table contains in-frame sequences only and omits some clones. Under half of the omission traces to an unresolved V gene where checked; the cause of the rest is unknown. The table for this sample lists 75,000 to 95,000 clones; 84% of them were counted only once. The top ten constitute roughly 25% of the sample. Sequenced material: peripheral blood. The source is a man aged 55 to 70 with acute or convalescent COVID-19.

The rearrangement uses TRBV15 and TRBJ2-7, with a tentative D call TRBD1 (5 bases). The germline V and J ends were trimmed by 0 bases and 3 bases, with 9 bases remaining between them. Looked up from germline, CDR1 is LNHNV and CDR2 is YYDKDF (reference sequence). CDR3 size: 14 residues. Here the CDR3 reads CATSRDEGVYEQYV. The CDR3 DNA is TGTGCCACCAGCAGAGATGAAGGGGTCTACGAGCAGTACGTC.

This chain connects TRBV7-9 to TRBJ2-5, with 10 bases lining up with TRBD1. The ends lost 5 bases at V and 5 bases at J; junction bases unmatched: 5. Germline V CDR1 and CDR2: SEHNR, FQNEAQ (reference sequence). CDR3 length: 14 amino acids. The DNA for the CDR3 is TGTGCCAGCAGCCCGACAGGGGGCCCTGAGACCCAGTACTTC. It encodes CASSPTGGPETQYF.

V usage is TRBV5-4 and J usage is TRBJ1-4; D is undetermined. Germline CDR1 and CDR2: SGHNT and YYREEE (reference sequence). The CDR3 loop spans 16 amino acids. V dropped 4 bases and J dropped 3 bases, with 16 bases sitting between them. The CDR3 DNA follows: TGTGCCAGCAGCCCTGATCGCGCTCGTTCTAATGAAAAACTGTTTTTT. Its protein product is CASSPDRARSNEKLFF.

V is TRBV12-3 or TRBV12-4 and J is TRBJ1-2; no definite D call. CDR3 length: 11 residues. The V and J ends lost 3 bases and 11 bases respectively, with 10 bases between them. This CDR3 is CASSLGEVYTF. DNA of the CDR3: TGTGCCAGCAGTTTGGGCGAAGTATACACCTTC.

The chain links TRBV5-5 to TRBJ1-1; TRBD1 might be the D (6 bases). Germline CDR1 is SGHKS and CDR2 is YYEKEE (reference sequence). V dropped 4 bases and J dropped 5 bases, with 18 bases sitting between them. The CDR3 has 15 amino acids. CDR3 bases: TGTGCCAGCAGCCGGGGGGGCCTCGGAGGTACTGAAGCTTTCTTT. Amino acid sequence: CASSRGGLGGTEAFF.

The chain links TRBV14 to TRBJ2-1, with TRBD1 matching over 7 bases. V lost 4 bases and J lost 6; bases outside the gene matches: 18. The CDR3 runs to 18 residues. CDR1 is SGHDN, CDR2 FVKESK, per germline. The CDR3 DNA sequence: TGTGCCAGCAGCCCACAAAGGGGGCCAAGCTGGGCGACCAATGAGCAGTTCTTC. Translating gives CASSPQRGPSWATNEQFF.

The sample holds one count of this clone. V gene TRBV6-5 combines with J gene TRBJ2-7; 13 bases are shared with TRBD2. V dropped 5 bases and J dropped 3; count of bases not matched to a gene: 1. Germline CDR1 and CDR2: MNHEY and SVGAGI. There are 14 residues in the CDR3. CDR3 DNA: TGTGCCAGCAGTCGACTAGCGGGGGGCTACGAGCAGTACGTC. This translates into CASSRLAGGYEQYV.

The V call is TRBV5-1, the J call TRBJ2-7, with D tentatively TRBD1 (6 bases). The CDR3 totals 15 residues. Trimming stripped 0 bases from V and 2 bases from J, with 12 bases between. From germline, CDR1 is SGHRS and CDR2 YFSETQ. CDR3: CASSLGRTDTYEQYF. CDR3 nucleotide sequence: TGCGCCAGCAGCTTGGGGCGGACAGATACCTACGAGCAGTACTTC. Complete variable domain (other parts from reference TRBV5-1 and TRBJ2-7): KAGVTQTPRYLIKTRGQQVTLSCSPISGHRSVSWYQQTPGQGLQFLFEYFSETQRNKGNFPGRFSGRQFSNSRSEMNVSTLELGDSALYLCASSLGRTDTYEQYFGPGTRLTVT.